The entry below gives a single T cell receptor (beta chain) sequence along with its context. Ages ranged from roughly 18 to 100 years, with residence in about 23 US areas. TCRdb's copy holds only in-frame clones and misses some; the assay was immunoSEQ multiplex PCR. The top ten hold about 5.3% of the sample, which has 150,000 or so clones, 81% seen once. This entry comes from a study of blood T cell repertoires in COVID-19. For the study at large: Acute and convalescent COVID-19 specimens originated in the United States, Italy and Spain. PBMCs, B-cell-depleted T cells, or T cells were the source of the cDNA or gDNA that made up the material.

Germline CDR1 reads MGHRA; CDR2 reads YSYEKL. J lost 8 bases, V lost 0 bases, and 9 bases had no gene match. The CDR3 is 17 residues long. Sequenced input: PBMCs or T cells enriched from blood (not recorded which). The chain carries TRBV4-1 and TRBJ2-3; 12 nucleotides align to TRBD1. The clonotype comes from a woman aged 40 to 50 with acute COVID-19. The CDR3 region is CASSQDLGTGGPITQYF. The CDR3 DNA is TGCGCCAGCAGCCAAGATCTGGGGACAGGGGGCCCGATTACGCAGTATTTT.